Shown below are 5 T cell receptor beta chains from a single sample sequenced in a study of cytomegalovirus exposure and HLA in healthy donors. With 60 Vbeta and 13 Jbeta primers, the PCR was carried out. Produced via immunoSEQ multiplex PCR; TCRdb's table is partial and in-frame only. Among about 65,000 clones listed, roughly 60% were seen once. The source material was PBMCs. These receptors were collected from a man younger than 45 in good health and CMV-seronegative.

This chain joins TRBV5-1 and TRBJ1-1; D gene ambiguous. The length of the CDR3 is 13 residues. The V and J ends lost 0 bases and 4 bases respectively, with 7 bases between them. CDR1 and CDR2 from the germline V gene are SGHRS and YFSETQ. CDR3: CASSLVGSTEAFF. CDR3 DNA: TGCGCCAGCAGCTTGGTCGGGTCCACTGAAGCTTTCTTT.

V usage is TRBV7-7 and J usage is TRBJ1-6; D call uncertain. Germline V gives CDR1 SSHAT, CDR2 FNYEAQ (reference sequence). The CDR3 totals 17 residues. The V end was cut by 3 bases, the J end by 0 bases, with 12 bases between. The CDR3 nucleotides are TGTGCCAGCAGCTTGGAGGGCCTCAGCTCCTATAATTCACCCCTCCACTTT. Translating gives CASSLEGLSSYNSPLHF.

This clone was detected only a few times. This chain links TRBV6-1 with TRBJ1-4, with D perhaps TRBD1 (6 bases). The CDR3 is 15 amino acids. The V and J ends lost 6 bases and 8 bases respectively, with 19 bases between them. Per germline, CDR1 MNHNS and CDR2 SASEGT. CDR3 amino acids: CASRSTGGALEKLFF. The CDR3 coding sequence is TGTGCCAGCAGATCCACCGGGGGGGCGTTGGAAAAACTGTTTTTT.

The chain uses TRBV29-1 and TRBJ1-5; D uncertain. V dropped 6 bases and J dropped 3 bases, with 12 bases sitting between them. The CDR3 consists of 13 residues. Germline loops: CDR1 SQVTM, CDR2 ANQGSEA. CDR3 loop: CSVRGGDNQPQHF. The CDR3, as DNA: TGCAGCGTCCGGGGTGGGGACAATCAGCCCCAGCATTTT.

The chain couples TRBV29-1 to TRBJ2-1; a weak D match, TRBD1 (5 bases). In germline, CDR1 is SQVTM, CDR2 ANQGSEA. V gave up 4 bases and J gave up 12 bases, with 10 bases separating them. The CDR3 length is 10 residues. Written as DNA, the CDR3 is TGCAGCGTTGGAGGACAATTGCAGTTCTTC. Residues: CSVGGQLQFF.